This paragraph reports one T cell receptor (beta chain). The data were obtained in a study of CD8+CD57+ T cells in acquired aplastic anemia. It was genomic DNA that served as the template for profiling TCR beta VDJ and CDR3. One entry per CDR3 protein, called by TCRdb with MiXCR from the reads. Of around 150,000 distinct CDR3 sequences listed, approximately 44% were seen once; the top ten hold 0.9% to 1.2%. Germline V gene sequence: CDR1 MGHDK, CDR2 SYGVNS. The CDR3 spans 13 residues. Trimming took off 7 bases at V and 0 bases at J, with 9 bases between the two ends. The chain uses TRBV25-1 and TRBJ1-1, with D unclear. The specimen was sorted CD4+, CD8+, or CD8+CD57+ T cells (not recorded which) from PBMCs. This TCR was sampled from a human donor in good health. The CDR3 spells CASTHEMNTEAFF. DNA of the CDR3: TGTGCCAGCACCCACGAGATGAACACTGAAGCTTTCTTT. Based on the CDR3 plus reference TRBV25-1 and TRBJ1-1, the full variable domain is EADIYQTPRYLVIGTGKKITLECSQTMGHDKMYWYQQDPGMELHLIHYSYGVNSTEKGDLSSESTVSRIRTEHFPLTLESARPSHTSQYLCASTHEMNTEAFFGQGTRLTVV.